The following is a TCR beta chain sequence with its context. Its antigen remains unidentified. This entry comes from a study of vaccination effects on CD4 cells after COVID-19. Trimming took off 4 bases at V and 3 bases at J, with 13 bases between the two ends. Germline V gene lookup returns CDR1 SGHRS and CDR2 YFSETQ. The CDR3 consists of 14 residues. Sequencing was preceded by expansion of antigen-specific CD4+ T cells with viral peptide pools in the ViraFEST assay. When 10 to 11 days of culture had elapsed, CD4+ T cells were isolated. Some clones are missing from TCRdb's copy, which holds only in-frame ones; the method was immunoSEQ multiplex PCR. Found here are 20,000 or so clones, 73% of them singletons; the top ten hold roughly 10%.

The specimen comprised CD4+ T cells from PBMCs cultured with HCoV-229E spike peptides, sampled before COVID-19 vaccination. The V and J genes are TRBV5-1 and TRBJ1-1; D gene uncertain. The sequence was collected from a human donor who received a COVID-19 vaccine. This chain's CDR3 is CASSEPSGDTEAFF. CDR3 sequence (DNA): TGCGCCAGCAGCGAACCATCCGGAGACACTGAAGCTTTCTTT.